The clone carrying this T cell receptor beta chain was found once. The sample comes from a study of blood T cell repertoires in COVID-19. V shed 1 base and J 6 bases; nucleotides not matched to a gene: 1. The CDR3 is 14 amino acids. Germline CDR1 and CDR2: SGDLS and YYNGEE. This table comes from immunoSEQ multiplex PCR, and its TCRdb copy is limited to in-frame clones, with some not included. The sample holds under 200,000 clones; around 81% are singletons and the top ten take 10% to 15%. This TCR was sampled from a man in his 70s who had recovered from COVID-19. This chain connects TRBV9 to TRBJ1-6; 7 bases line up with TRBD1. Sequencing was carried out using peripheral blood. In DNA form, the CDR3 reads TGTGCCAGCAGCGTAAGGGACAGTAATTCACCCCTCCACTTT. Translating it yields CASSVRDSNSPLHF.